This T cell receptor (beta chain) is from a study of Ad26.COV2.S vaccination and SARS-CoV-2 variants. Study as a whole: A COV1001 Ad26.COV2.S trial-arm participant provided the sample. Intramuscular Ad26.COV2.S doses were given once or twice, 56 days apart.

For this clone: The antigen is undetermined.

Study results and caveats: From the TCR breadth and depth analyses, total T cell responses may have been underestimated.

The treatment: around 19 received Ad26.COV2.S at low or high dose, single or two shots; roughly five received placebo; per-sample allocation not given. Following the first vaccine or placebo injection, samples were taken on day 63. It was an adult aged 18-55 years in Boston who was the donor. The V segment lost 5 bases and the J segment 2 bases; nucleotides outside the gene matches: 5. Looked up from germline, CDR1 is LNHNV and CDR2 is YYDKDF (reference sequence). This CDR3 contains 16 residues. The repertoire was sequenced with immunoSEQ multiplex PCR; TCRdb's copy has only in-frame clones and lacks some. The sample shows 290,000 or so clones, around 87% of them seen only once.

This TCR derives from a person aged 18-60 years who received the Ad26.COV2.S COVID-19 vaccine or a placebo. This chain links TRBV15 with TRBJ2-3; 12 bases are a match to TRBD1. The material sequenced was peripheral blood, taken in a trial of Ad26.COV2.S vaccine versus placebo. CDR3 region: CATSRGQGANTDTQYF. The CDR3 nucleotides are TGTGCCACCAGCCGGGGACAGGGGGCGAACACAGATACGCAGTATTTT.